Shown below are 12 T cell receptor beta chains from a single sample sequenced in a study of cytomegalovirus exposure and HLA in healthy donors. Produced via immunoSEQ multiplex PCR; TCRdb's table is partial and in-frame only. The sample records over 45,000 clones, about 92% being singletons. The material sequenced was PBMCs. The receptors derive from a man younger than 35 in good health and CMV-seronegative.

The CDR3 loop reads CASRKGDRGLDAQHF. In DNA, the CDR3 is TGTGCCAGCAGAAAAGGGGACAGGGGGTTGGATGCCCAGCATTTT. J is TRBJ1-5 and V is TRBV28; 11 bases are a match to TRBD1. The CDR3 length is 15 residues. CDR1 is MDHEN and CDR2 is SYDVKM in the germline V gene. The trim removed 6 bases at V and 11 bases at J, leaving 12 bases unmatched.

The genes are TRBV4-1 and TRBJ2-7; 9 bases are a match to TRBD2. V was pared by 3 bases and J by 9 bases, with 9 bases of the junction left unmatched. The CDR3 loop spans 14 amino acids. Germline V gene lookup returns CDR1 MGHRA and CDR2 YSYEKL. This chain's CDR3 is CASSQTSGPPSQYF. The CDR3 region has the DNA TGCGCCAGCAGCCAGACTAGCGGCCCGCCCTCGCAGTACTTC.

The chain has TRBV7-6 and TRBJ2-7; weak D call: TRBD2 (5 bases). The CDR3 contains 14 residues. Germline CDR1 is SGHVS and CDR2 is FNYEAQ. The germline V and J ends were trimmed by 3 bases and 2 bases, with 11 bases remaining between them. CDR3 protein: CASSFRTGAYEQYF. DNA for the CDR3: TGTGCCAGCAGCTTTCGGACTGGTGCCTACGAGCAGTACTTC.

The rearrangement uses TRBV6-1 and TRBJ2-7; 12 nucleotides align to TRBD2. Near its end, the DNA agrees better with TRBJ2-1, so the J call may be wrong. The CDR3 is 15 residues long. Germline values: CDR1 MNHNS, CDR2 SASEGT. CDR3 region: CASSRLAGDYNEQFF. CDR3 DNA sequence: TGTGCCAGCAGTCGACTAGCGGGAGACTACAATGAGCAGTTCTTC.

This clone was recorded only once. The rearrangement links TRBV4-1 to TRBJ2-7; 10 nucleotides line up with TRBD1. CDR3 length: 17 residues. V lost 0 bases and J lost 13; bases outside the gene matches: 18. Germline assignment: CDR1 MGHRA and CDR2 YSYEKL. In nucleotides, the CDR3 is TGCGCCAGCAGCCAAGAGAAGCGGGGACAGGGGCTCCCCCAGAAATACTTC. Its protein is CASSQEKRGQGLPQKYF.

J is TRBJ1-5 and V is TRBV6-1; 10 bases are shared with TRBD1. This CDR3 contains 14 residues. The germline CDR1 and CDR2 sequences are MNHNS and SASEGT. The CDR3: CGTGGTGDSQPQHF. The CDR3 region has the DNA TGTGGCACAGGGGGGACAGGGGATAGTCAGCCCCAGCATTTT.

The chain recombines TRBV21-1 with TRBJ2-2; the D call in the table, TRBD1, was not verified against the DNA. TRBV21-1 is listed as a pseudogene. The CDR3 is 15 amino acids. The CDR3 DNA sequence: TGTGCCAGCAGCCCAGGGTCAGATTACACCGGGGAGCTGTTTTTT. It is translated as CASSPGSDYTGELFF.

The chain recombines TRBV6-5 with TRBJ2-3, with a tentative D call TRBD1 (6 bases). Germline assignment: CDR1 MNHEY and CDR2 SVGAGI. V was trimmed by 7 bases and J by 4 bases, leaving 9 bases between them. The CDR3 covers 12 residues. The CDR3 DNA follows: TGTGCCAGCAACAGGGCCCCAGATACGCAGTATTTT. This encodes CASNRAPDTQYF.

The rearrangement joins TRBV2 to TRBJ1-1, with D uncertain. The CDR3 consists of 11 residues. Germline CDR1 SNHLY, CDR2 FYNNEI. V lost 9 bases and J lost 3, with 8 bases in between. The CDR3 spells CASGPDTEAFF. CDR3 in DNA: TGTGCCAGTGGGCCGGACACTGAAGCTTTCTTT.

CDR3: CASSEEPYTGELFF. DNA for the CDR3: TGTGCCAGCAGTGAAGAGCCATACACCGGGGAGCTGTTTTTT. The chain uses TRBV2 and TRBJ2-2, with D unresolved. Trimming left V 1 base short and J 3 bases short, with 6 bases between. The CDR3 consists of 14 residues. Germline V gene data show CDR1 as SNHLY and CDR2 as FYNNEI.

The chain has TRBV19 and TRBJ1-2; 10 positions agree with TRBD1. V trimming: 4 bases; J trimming: 4 bases; junction bases outside the gene matches: 3. This CDR3 region has 14 residues. Germline V lookup: CDR1 LNHDA, CDR2 SQIVND (reference sequence). The CDR3 region is CASSTGTGAYGYTF. The CDR3 DNA follows: TGTGCCAGTAGTACGGGGACAGGGGCCTATGGCTACACCTTC. The variable domain in full, with the rest retrieved from reference TRBV19 and TRBJ1-2, is DGGITQSPKYLFRKEGQNVTLSCEQNLNHDAMYWYRQDPGQGLRLIYYSQIVNDFQKGDIAEGYSVSREKKESFPLTVTSAQKNPTAFYLCASSTGTGAYGYTFGSGTRLTVV.

This chain links TRBV19 with TRBJ1-2, with TRBD1 matching over 8 bases. Germline V gene data show CDR1 as LNHDA and CDR2 as SQIVND (reference sequence). The CDR3 is 15 residues long. V trimming: 7 bases; J trimming: 8 bases; junction bases outside the gene matches: 15. The DNA for the CDR3 is TGTGCCAGTAATTTAGGAGCTGACAGGGGAGGGGGCTACACCTTC. Translation: CASNLGADRGGGYTF.